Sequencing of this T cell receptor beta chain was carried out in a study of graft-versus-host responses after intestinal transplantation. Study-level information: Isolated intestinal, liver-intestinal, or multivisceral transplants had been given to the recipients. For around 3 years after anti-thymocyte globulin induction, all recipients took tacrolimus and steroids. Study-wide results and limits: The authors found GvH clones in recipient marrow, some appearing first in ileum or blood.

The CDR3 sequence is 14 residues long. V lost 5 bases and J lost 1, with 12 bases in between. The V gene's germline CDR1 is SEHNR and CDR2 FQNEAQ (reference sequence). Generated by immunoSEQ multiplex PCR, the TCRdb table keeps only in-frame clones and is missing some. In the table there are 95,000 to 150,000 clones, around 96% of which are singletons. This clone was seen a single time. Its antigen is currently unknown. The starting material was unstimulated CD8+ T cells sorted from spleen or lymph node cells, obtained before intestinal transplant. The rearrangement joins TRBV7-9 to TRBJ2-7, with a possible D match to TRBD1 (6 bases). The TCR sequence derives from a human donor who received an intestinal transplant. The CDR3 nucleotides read TGTGCCAGCAGCCGAACAGGGAGTTCCTACGAGCAGTACTTC. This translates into CASSRTGSSYEQYF.